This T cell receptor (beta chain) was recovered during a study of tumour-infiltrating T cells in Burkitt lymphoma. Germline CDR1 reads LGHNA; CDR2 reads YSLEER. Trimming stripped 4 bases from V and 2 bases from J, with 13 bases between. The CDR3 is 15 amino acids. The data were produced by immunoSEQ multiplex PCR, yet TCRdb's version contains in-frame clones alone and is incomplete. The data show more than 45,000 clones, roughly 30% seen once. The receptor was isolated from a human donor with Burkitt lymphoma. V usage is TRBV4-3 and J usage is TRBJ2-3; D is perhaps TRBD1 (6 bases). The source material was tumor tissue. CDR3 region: CASSRQASFTDTQYF. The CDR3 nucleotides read TGCGCCAGCAGCCGACAGGCTTCCTTCACAGATACGCAGTATTTT.